This T cell receptor beta chain was captured in a study of memory CD4+ T cells and cytomegalovirus serostatus (dated by TCRdb to about 2019). Background on the whole study: The cohort comprised 33 healthy Belgian adults, 9 CMV seropositive and roughly 25 CMV seronegative. The study sequenced CD4+ memory TCRbeta repertoires of a Belgian cohort with known cytomegalovirus serostatus to replicate a published TCR-based CMV serostatus classifier. General findings and caveats noted by the study authors: For predicting CMV serostatus, the median bootstrapped AUC was approximately 0.95 using the original framework and over 0.9 using a US-trained random forest. Only CD4+CD45RO+ memory cells were sequenced, in contrast to the original study, which included naive and memory CD4+ and CD8+ populations. Of 170 or so previously reported CMV-associated TCRbeta sequences, approximately 70 appeared in the CD4+ memory repertoires, each in one to five individuals. On the Belgian cohort, the classifier based on the original framework reached a median bootstrapped AUC of approximately 0.95, with a 95% CI of 0.76-1.00. Results were interpreted as suggesting that the CMV-associated TCR signature is largely present in the CD4+ memory repertoire.

About this clone: The antigen it recognizes is unknown. No per-base quality is available; no much larger clone lies one base away.

The Quick-DNA Microprep Kit was used to extract genomic DNA from the sorted cells. Amplification of TCRbeta DNA was done with the immunoSEQ hsTCRbeta kit, following the protocol from the manufacturer. TCRbeta libraries were sequenced on an Illumina MiSeq instrument. Concerning the study's data processing: After out-of-frame sequences were removed, 2,204,828 distinct TCRbeta sequences remained, averaging about 67,000 per individual. Two values were used to score each individual: the count of some 150 previously reported CMV-associated TCRbeta sequences and the total count of productive distinct TCRbeta sequences. A beta-binomial model was reimplemented in Python, and random forests from scikit-learn, run with default parameters, were trained on data from the US cohort. On the Belgian cohort, classifier performance was reported as the median AUC, along with percentile confidence intervals, across 10,000 bootstrap iterations. The immuneACCESS repertoire file appears here via TCRdb, limited to in-frame rearrangements. These files lack a portion of the clones; in checked studies, under half of the deficit traces to unresolved V genes, and the cause of the others is not known. From that table come the V and J calls and clone size; the DNA was used to work out D and trimming. This sample holds more than 40,000 clones; approximately 80% were observed only once. The ten largest clones add up to about 6% of the sample.

There are 17 amino acids in the CDR3, from cysteine to phenylalanine inclusive. The retained sequence is limited to the CDR3, 51 bases, with the frame set at the first base. The germline V gene supplies CDR1 SGHRS and CDR2 YFSETQ. Unmatched junction bases come to 6, with V trimmed by 4 bases and J by 1 base. Single viable CD3+CD4+CD8-CD45RO+ cells were sorted as memory CD4+ T cells on a FACSAria II. CMV serostatus was determined using a Roche Elecsys assay that detects serum IgG against CMV pp150, pp28, p38 and p52. After the samples were thawed, total CD4+ T cells were enriched through positive selection using CD4 magnetic microbeads. The samples came from a separate study whose specific focus was interrogating the CD4+ T cell memory repertoire. Following standard operating procedures, peripheral blood mononuclear cells were isolated and cryopreserved, while serum was kept at -80 degrees C. CD3-PerCP (BW264/56), CD4-APC (RPA-T4), CD45RO-PE (UCHT1) and CD8-Pacific Orange (3B5) antibodies were used for staining, and non-viable cells were excluded with Sytox blue.

Sequencing was done on a sample of memory CD4+ T cells from blood. This sequence was found in an adult in good health and CMV-seronegative. The chain is made from TRBV5-1 and TRBJ2-6; 9 central nucleotides agree with TRBD1. The DNA sequence is TGCGCCAGCAGCCGACAGGGGGTTGGGTCTGGGGCCAACGTCCTGACTTTC. The encoded protein is CASSRQGVGSGANVLTF.